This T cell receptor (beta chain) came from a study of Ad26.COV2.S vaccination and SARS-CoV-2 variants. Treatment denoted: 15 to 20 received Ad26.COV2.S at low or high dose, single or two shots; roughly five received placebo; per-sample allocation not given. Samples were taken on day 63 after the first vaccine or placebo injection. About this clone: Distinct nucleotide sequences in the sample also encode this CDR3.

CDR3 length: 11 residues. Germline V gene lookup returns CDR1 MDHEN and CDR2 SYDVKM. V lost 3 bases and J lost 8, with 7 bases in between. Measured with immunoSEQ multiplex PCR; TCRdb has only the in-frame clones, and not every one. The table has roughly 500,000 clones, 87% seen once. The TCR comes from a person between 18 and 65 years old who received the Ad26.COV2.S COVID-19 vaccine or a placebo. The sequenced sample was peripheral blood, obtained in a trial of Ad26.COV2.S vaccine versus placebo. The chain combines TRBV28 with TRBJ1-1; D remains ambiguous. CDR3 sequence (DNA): TGTGCCAGCAGTTTCCGCCGAGAAGCTTTCTTT. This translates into CASSFRREAFF. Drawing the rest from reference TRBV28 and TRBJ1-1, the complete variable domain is DVKVTQSSRYLVKRTGEKVFLECVQDMDHENMFWYRQDPGLGLRLIYFSYDVKMKEKGDIPEGYSVSREKKERFSLILESASTNQTSMYLCASSFRREAFFGQGTRLTVV.